This T cell receptor beta chain stems from a study of T cell responses to AZD1222 COVID-19 vaccine. Second doses at about 4 or about 12 weeks were pooled. The study, taken as a whole, reports: Clonal diversity was possibly underestimated, and the donors were mostly white British, with more females. Researchers report vaccine-associated CD4 TCRs spanning spike, with dominance at 160-218 and 743-854.

From germline, CDR1 is SGHTS and CDR2 YDEGEE. The CDR3 length is 17 residues. V was cut by 0 bases and J by 2 bases, with 14 bases left in between. For this clone: Antigen unknown.

The assay was immunoSEQ multiplex PCR, and TCRdb's table has in-frame clones only and misses some. This sample yields more than 60,000 clones, of which roughly 84% are seen a single time; roughly 18% belongs to the top ten. The TCR was taken from an adult who received the AZD1222 COVID-19 vaccine. Source: peripheral blood, taken 28 days after the second AZD1222 dose. This sequence joins TRBV5-8 and TRBJ1-4; D is uncertain. For the CDR3, the DNA is TGTGCCAGCAGCTTGGATCCACTCGGCGCGACTAATGAAAAACTGTTTTTT. Its protein product is CASSLDPLGATNEKLFF.